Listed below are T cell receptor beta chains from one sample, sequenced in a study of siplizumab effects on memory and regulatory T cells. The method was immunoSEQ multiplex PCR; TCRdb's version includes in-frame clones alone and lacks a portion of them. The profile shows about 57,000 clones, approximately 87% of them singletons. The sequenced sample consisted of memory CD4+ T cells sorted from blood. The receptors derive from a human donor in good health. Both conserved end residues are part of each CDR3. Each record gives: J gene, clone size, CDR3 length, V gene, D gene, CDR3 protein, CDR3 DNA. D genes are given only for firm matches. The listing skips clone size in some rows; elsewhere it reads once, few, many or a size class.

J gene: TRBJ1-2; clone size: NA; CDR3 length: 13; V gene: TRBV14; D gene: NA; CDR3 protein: CASSSELNYGYTF; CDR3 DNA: TGTGCCAGCAGCTCAGAGCTAAACTATGGCTACACCTTC
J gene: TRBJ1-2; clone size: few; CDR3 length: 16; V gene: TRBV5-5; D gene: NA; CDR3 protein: CASSFKQGRDNYGYTF; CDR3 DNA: TGTGCCAGCAGCTTCAAACAGGGTAGGGATAACTATGGCTACACCTTC
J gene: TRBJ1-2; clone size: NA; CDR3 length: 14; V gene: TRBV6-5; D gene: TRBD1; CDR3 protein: CASSTAGTDYGYTF; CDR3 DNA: TGTGCCAGCAGTACGGCCGGGACAGACTATGGCTACACCTTC
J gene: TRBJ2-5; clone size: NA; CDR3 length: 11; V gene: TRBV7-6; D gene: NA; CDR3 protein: CASSWKETQYF; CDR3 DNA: TGTGCCAGCAGCTGGAAAGAGACCCAGTACTTC
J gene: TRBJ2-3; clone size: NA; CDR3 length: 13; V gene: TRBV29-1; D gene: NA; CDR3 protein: CSVPVGGADTQYF; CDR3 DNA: TGCAGCGTTCCCGTGGGGGGAGCAGATACGCAGTATTTT
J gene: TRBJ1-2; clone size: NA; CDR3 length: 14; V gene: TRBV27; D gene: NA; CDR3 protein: CASSISGTSYGYTF; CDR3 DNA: TGTGCCAGCAGTATTTCCGGGACGAGCTATGGCTACACCTTC
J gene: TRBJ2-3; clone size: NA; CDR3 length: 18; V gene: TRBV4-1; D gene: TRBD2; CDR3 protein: CASSQALGLAGGQDTQYF; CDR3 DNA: TGCGCCAGCAGCCAGGCACTGGGACTAGCGGGGGGGCAAGATACGCAGTATTTT
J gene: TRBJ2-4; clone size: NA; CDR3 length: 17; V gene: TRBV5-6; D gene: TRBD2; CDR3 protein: CASSFLAGGPSPVLQYF; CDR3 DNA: TGTGCCAGCAGCTTTCTCGCGGGGGGGCCTTCGCCCGTACTTCAGTACTTC
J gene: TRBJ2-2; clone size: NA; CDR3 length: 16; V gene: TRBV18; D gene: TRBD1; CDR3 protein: CASSPLIQGDTGELFF; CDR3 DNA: TGTGCCAGCTCACCACTGATACAGGGGGACACCGGGGAGCTGTTTTTT
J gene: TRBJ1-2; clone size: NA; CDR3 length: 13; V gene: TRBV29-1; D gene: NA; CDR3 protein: CSVERGEQYGYTF; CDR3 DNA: TGCAGCGTTGAAAGGGGTGAACAGTATGGCTACACCTTC
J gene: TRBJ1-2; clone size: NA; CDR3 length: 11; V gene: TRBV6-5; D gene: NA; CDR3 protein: CASSSKYGYTF; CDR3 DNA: TGTGCCAGCAGTTCCAAATATGGCTACACCTTC
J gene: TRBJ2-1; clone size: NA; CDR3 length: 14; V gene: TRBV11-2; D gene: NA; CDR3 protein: CASSLERQSHEQFF; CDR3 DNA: TGTGCCAGCAGCTTAGAACGACAGAGCCATGAGCAGTTCTTC
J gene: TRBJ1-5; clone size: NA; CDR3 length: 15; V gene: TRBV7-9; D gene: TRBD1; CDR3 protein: CASSKGQGVNQPQHF; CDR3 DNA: TGTGCCAGCAGCAAGGGACAGGGAGTGAATCAGCCCCAGCATTTT
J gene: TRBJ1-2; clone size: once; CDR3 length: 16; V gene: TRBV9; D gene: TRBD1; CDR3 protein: CASSAGGSRGVDGYTF; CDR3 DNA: TGTGCCAGCAGCGCAGGGGGGAGCAGGGGCGTCGATGGCTACACCTTC
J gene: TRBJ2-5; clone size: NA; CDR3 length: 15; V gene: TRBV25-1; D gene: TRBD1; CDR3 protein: CASSESGGGLETQYF; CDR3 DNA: TGTGCCAGCAGTGAATCAGGGGGCGGATTGGAGACCCAGTACTTC
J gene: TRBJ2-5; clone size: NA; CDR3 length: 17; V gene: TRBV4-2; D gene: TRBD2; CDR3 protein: CASSPPSGGAEQETQYF; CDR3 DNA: TGTGCCAGCAGTCCCCCTAGCGGGGGGGCGGAACAAGAGACCCAGTACTTC
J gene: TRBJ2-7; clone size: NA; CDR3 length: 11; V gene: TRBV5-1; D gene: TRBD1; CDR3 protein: CASSYGTATYF; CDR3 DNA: TGCGCCAGCAGTTATGGGACAGCTACTTACTTC
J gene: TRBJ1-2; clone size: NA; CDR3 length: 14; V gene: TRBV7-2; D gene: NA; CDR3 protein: CASSHVGPVYGYTF; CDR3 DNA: TGTGCCAGCAGCCACGTGGGACCCGTCTATGGCTACACCTTC
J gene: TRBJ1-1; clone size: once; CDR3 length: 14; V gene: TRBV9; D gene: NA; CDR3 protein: CASSLTGVNTEAFF; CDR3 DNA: TGTGCCAGCAGCCTGACAGGTGTGAACACTGAAGCTTTCTTT
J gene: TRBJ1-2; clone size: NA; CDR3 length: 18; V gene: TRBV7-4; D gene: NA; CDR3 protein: CASSFGREAQGKDYGYTF; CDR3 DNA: TGTGCCAGCAGCTTCGGCAGGGAAGCGCAGGGGAAGGACTATGGCTACACCTTC
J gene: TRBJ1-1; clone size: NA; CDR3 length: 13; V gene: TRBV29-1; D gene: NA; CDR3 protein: CSASEGWNTEAFF; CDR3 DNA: TGCAGCGCCTCCGAGGGCTGGAACACTGAAGCTTTCTTT
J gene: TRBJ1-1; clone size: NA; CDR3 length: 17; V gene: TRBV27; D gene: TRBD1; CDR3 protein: CASKMDRQSGLNTEAFF; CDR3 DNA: TGTGCCAGCAAAATGGACAGGCAGAGCGGGCTGAACACTGAAGCTTTCTTT
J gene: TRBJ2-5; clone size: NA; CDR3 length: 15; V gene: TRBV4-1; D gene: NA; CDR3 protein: CASSQGPGTQETQYF; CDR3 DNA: TGCGCCAGCAGCCAGGGGCCCGGTACCCAAGAGACCCAGTACTTC
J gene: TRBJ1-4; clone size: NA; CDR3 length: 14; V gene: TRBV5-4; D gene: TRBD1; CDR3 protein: CASSSTGMGEKLFF; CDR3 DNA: TGTGCCAGCAGCTCGACAGGGATGGGTGAAAAACTGTTTTTT
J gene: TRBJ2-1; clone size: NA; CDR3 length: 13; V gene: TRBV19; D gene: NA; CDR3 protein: CASSNQVHNEQFF; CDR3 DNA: TGTGCCAGTAGTAACCAGGTCCACAATGAGCAGTTCTTC